These 19 T cell receptor beta chains came from one sample sequenced in a study of blood T cell repertoires in COVID-19 (dated by TCRdb to 2020 to 2022). Libraries were built with the immunoSEQ multiplex PCR assay. Here the immuneACCESS table is served through TCRdb, limited to in-frame sequences with V and J called. Missing clones are a known gap in these copies; in checked studies unresolved V genes cover under half, and the rest lacks a known reason. This sample has some 300,000 clones in its table, and 85% to 90% of those were observed once. The ten biggest clones cover 2% to 2.5% of the sample. The specimen was PBMCs or T cells enriched from blood (not recorded which). These receptors came from a woman aged 55 to 70 in a cohort exposed to, infected with or recovered from COVID-19 (not recorded which).

The chain employs TRBV5-1 and TRBJ1-3, with a weak D call TRBD1 (5 bases). This CDR3 has 15 amino acids. V lost 5 bases and J lost 0, with 12 bases in between. Germline-derived CDR1 and CDR2 are SGHRS and YFSETQ. Here the CDR3 reads CASRPDSASGNTIYF. DNA for the CDR3: TGCGCCAGCAGGCCCGACAGTGCCTCTGGAAACACCATATATTTT.

The rearrangement uses TRBV18 and TRBJ2-5, with D tentatively TRBD1 (6 bases). This CDR3 region has 15 residues. Trimming cost V 2 bases and J 4 bases, with 14 bases left between them. Germline V gives CDR1 KGHSH, CDR2 LQKENI. CDR3 region: CASSPRTDLGETQYF. The CDR3 DNA follows: TGTGCCAGCTCACCAAGGACAGACCTGGGAGAGACCCAGTACTTC.

This chain links TRBV27 with TRBJ1-5, with a tentative D call TRBD1 (6 bases). This CDR3 region has 17 residues. From germline, CDR1 is MNHEY and CDR2 SMNVEV (reference sequence). V dropped 4 bases and J dropped 0 bases, with 16 bases sitting between them. CDR3 protein: CASSSRRGDYSNQPQHF. The CDR3 region has the DNA TGTGCCAGCAGTTCGAGGAGGGGGGACTATAGCAATCAGCCCCAGCATTTT.

J is TRBJ2-1 and V is TRBV9; TRBD2 matches at 9 bases. After removal of 1 base from V and 6 bases from J, the junction contained 5 bases not matched to a gene. The CDR3 runs to 15 residues. The germline gives CDR1 SGDLS, CDR2 YYNGEE. The CDR3 DNA is TGTGCCAGCAGCGTATCAGCGGGAGGACTCAATGAGCAGTTCTTC. It codes for CASSVSAGGLNEQFF.

The gene calls are TRBV3-1 (or the pseudogene TRBV3-2) and TRBJ2-3; 13 bases align to TRBD2. Germline V gene lookup returns CDR1 LGHDT and CDR2 YNNKEL (reference sequence). The CDR3 runs 18 residues. After removal of 4 bases from V and 4 bases from J, the junction contained 11 bases not matched to a gene. Here the CDR3 DNA reads TGTGCCAGCAGCCGGACTAGCGGGAGCCCCTGGAGACCAGATACGCAGTATTTT. Protein: CASSRTSGSPWRPDTQYF.

This clone has just a few counts. The rearrangement uses TRBV11-3 and TRBJ2-7, with 7 bases lining up with TRBD1. The trim removed 4 bases at V and 12 bases at J, leaving 12 bases unmatched. Germline values: CDR1 SGHNT, CDR2 YENEEA. The CDR3 is 13 residues long. The chain's CDR3 is CASSSARDSKRYF. CDR3 sequence (DNA): TGTGCCAGCAGCTCCGCACGGGACAGTAAGCGGTACTTC.

The V and J genes are TRBV11-2 and TRBJ2-6; 9 positions agree with TRBD1. This CDR3 has 17 amino acids. CDR1 is SGHAT and CDR2 is FQNNGV in the germline V gene. V was pared by 5 bases and J by 1 base, with 6 bases of the junction left unmatched. The CDR3 bases are TGTGCCAGCAGCACGACAGGGGGTAAATCTGGGGCCAACGTCCTGACTTTC. Its protein is CASSTTGGKSGANVLTF.

This clone was detected only a few times. The chain links TRBV18 to TRBJ1-1; 9 nucleotides agree with TRBD1. Germline V CDR1 and CDR2: KGHSH, LQKENI. The length of the CDR3 is 17 residues. V shed 3 bases, J shed 0 bases, and the junction held 8 bases outside the gene matches. Written as DNA, the CDR3 is TGTGCCAGCTCACCTGGTCCCGGGACAGGGATGAACACTGAAGCTTTCTTT. It specifies CASSPGPGTGMNTEAFF.

The rearrangement joins TRBV5-1 to TRBJ2-2; 7 bases are a match to TRBD1. CDR1 and CDR2 (germline): SGHRS, YFSETQ. There are 17 residues in the CDR3. Trimming at V came to 1 base and at J to 1 base, leaving 7 bases not matched to a gene. The CDR3 DNA sequence: TGCGCCAGCAGCTTGAACAGGGGTCATCGGAACACCGGGGAGCTGTTTTTT. As protein: CASSLNRGHRNTGELFF.

The rearrangement uses TRBV29-1 and TRBJ1-2, with 7 bases lining up with TRBD1. The CDR3 contains 14 residues. V was pared by 3 bases and J by 6 bases, with 10 bases of the junction left unmatched. The germline V gene has CDR1 SQVTM and CDR2 ANQGSEA. The CDR3 nucleotides are TGCAGCGTTGATCTCGGAGGGGGCAAGGATGGCTACACCTTC. As protein: CSVDLGGGKDGYTF.

The sample holds a few counts of this clone. V is TRBV19 and J is TRBJ1-2; TRBD1 aligns across 10 bases. Germline assignment: CDR1 LNHDA and CDR2 SQIVND (reference sequence). V was pared by 7 bases and J by 2 bases, with 7 bases of the junction left unmatched. This CDR3 has 15 residues. The CDR3 DNA follows: TGTGCCAGTACCCTGGGGGGACAGGGGAACTATGGCTACACCTTC. It is translated as CASTLGGQGNYGYTF.

The chain combines TRBV5-8 with TRBJ2-5, with D maybe TRBD1 (6 bases). V lost 4 bases to trimming and J lost 2 bases, with 15 bases between them. Germline lookup yields CDR1 SGHTS and CDR2 YDEGEE. The CDR3 covers 15 residues. Written as DNA, the CDR3 is TGTGCCAGCAGCCCCTCGGGACATCCTCAAGAGACCCAGTACTTC. As protein: CASSPSGHPQETQYF.

V gene TRBV19 combines with J gene TRBJ2-3; 7 nucleotides agree with TRBD2. Germline V CDR1 and CDR2: LNHDA, SQIVND (reference sequence). There are 15 residues in the CDR3. Trimming removed 4 bases from V and 6 bases from J; junction bases left unmatched: 10. CDR3 residues: CASSSSAGDLDTQYF. The CDR3, as DNA: TGTGCCAGTAGTAGTTCGGCGGGAGATTTGGATACGCAGTATTTT.

The chain is built from TRBV7-6 and TRBJ2-3, with D perhaps TRBD2 (5 bases). The CDR3 is made up of 17 amino acids. V gave up 6 bases and J gave up 4 bases, with 23 bases separating them. In germline, CDR1 is SGHVS, CDR2 FNYEAQ. The CDR3 loop reads CASRARGLALSPDTQYF. The CDR3 DNA is TGTGCCAGCAGGGCACGCGGCCTAGCACTAAGCCCAGATACGCAGTATTTT.

The genes are TRBV9 and TRBJ2-7, with 9 bases lining up with TRBD2. The CDR3 covers 15 residues. V was clipped by 2 bases and J by 5 bases; unmatched bases: 8. Per the germline V gene, CDR1 is SGDLS and CDR2 is YYNGEE. The CDR3 spells CASSVLPGTSNEQYF. The DNA of the CDR3 is TGTGCCAGCAGCGTCCTACCCGGGACTAGCAACGAGCAGTACTTC.

The V call is TRBV2, the J call TRBJ1-6; 8 positions match TRBD1. Per germline, CDR1 SNHLY and CDR2 FYNNEI. Germline trimming cut 8 bases from V and 7 bases from J; bases unmatched to any gene: 7. This CDR3 comprises 14 residues. The CDR3 region has the DNA TGTGCCAGCCTGGGACAGGCCCTCAATTCACCCCTCCACTTT. It translates to CASLGQALNSPLHF.

The chain links TRBV7-9 to TRBJ2-7; 9 nucleotides line up with TRBD2. CDR1 is SEHNR, CDR2 FQNEAQ, per germline (reference sequence). The CDR3 runs to 16 residues. J gave up 1 base and V 4 bases, and 8 bases lay outside the gene matches. For the CDR3, the DNA is TGTGCCAGCAGCTCCTTAGCGGGAGTTGAGTCCTACGAGCAGTACTTC. The encoded protein is CASSSLAGVESYEQYF.

This chain connects TRBV6-2 or TRBV6-3 to TRBJ2-1; 8 bases are a match to TRBD1. CDR3 size: 15 residues. Unmatched junction bases numbered 4, after V lost 2 bases and J lost 4 bases. CDR1 and CDR2 from the germline V gene are MNHEY and SVGEGT. The CDR3 protein is CASSYGTGAYNEQFF. The CDR3 DNA sequence: TGTGCCAGCAGTTACGGGACAGGAGCTTACAATGAGCAGTTCTTC.

The chain uses TRBV9 and TRBJ2-7; 7 bases fit TRBD1. CDR1 SGDLS and CDR2 YYNGEE come from the germline V gene. J gave up 3 bases and V 4 bases, and 7 bases lay outside the gene matches. This CDR3 comprises 14 residues. The DNA of the CDR3 is TGTGCCAGCAGCCCCCCAGGGGGTGGCTACGAGCAGTACTTC. Amino acid sequence: CASSPPGGGYEQYF.